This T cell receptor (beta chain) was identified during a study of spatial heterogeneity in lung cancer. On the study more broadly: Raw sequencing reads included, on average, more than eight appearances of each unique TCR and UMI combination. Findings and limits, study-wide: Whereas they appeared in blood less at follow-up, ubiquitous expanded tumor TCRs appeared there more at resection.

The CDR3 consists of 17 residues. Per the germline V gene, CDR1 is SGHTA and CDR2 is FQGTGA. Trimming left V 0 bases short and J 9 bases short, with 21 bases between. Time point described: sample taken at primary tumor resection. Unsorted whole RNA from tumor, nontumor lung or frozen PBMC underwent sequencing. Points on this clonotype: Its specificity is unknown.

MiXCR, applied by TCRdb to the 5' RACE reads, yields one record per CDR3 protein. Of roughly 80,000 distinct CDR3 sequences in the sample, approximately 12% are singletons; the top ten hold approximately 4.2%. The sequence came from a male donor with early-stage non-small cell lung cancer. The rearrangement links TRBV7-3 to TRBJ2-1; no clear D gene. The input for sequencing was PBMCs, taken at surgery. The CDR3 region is CASSLTFTTKGLSEQFF. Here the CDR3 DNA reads TGTGCCAGCAGCTTAACGTTTACGACCAAGGGATTAAGTGAGCAGTTCTTC.